The next 10 T cell receptor beta chains were all read from a single sample in a study of CD8 T cells in ankylosing spondylitis. TCRdb re-derived calls from the 5' RACE reads in MiXCR, one entry per CDR3 protein. Among some 95,000 distinct CDR3 sequences listed, roughly 9.6% were seen once. The sequenced sample was blood, either unsorted or a sorted T cell fraction (not recorded which). These receptors were taken from a male donor with ankylosing spondylitis or in good health (not recorded which).

The V call is TRBV3-1, the J call TRBJ2-3; D is undetermined. Per the germline V gene, CDR1 is LGHDT and CDR2 is YNNKEL (reference sequence). CDR3 length: 16 amino acids. Trimming took 0 bases from V and 2 from J, leaving 12 bases between them. CDR3 nucleotide sequence: TGTGCCAGCAGCCAAGATGGTCTAGTTATCACAGATACGCAGTATTTT. Protein sequence: CASSQDGLVITDTQYF.

CDR3 protein: CASSTGISTGELFF. The CDR3 DNA reads as TGTGCCAGCAGTACCGGGATCAGCACCGGGGAGCTGTTTTTT. The gene calls are TRBV2 and TRBJ2-2; possible D gene TRBD2, 5 bases. The CDR3 runs 14 residues. The germline V and J ends were trimmed by 5 bases and 4 bases, with 11 bases remaining between them. Germline V gene sequence: CDR1 SNHLY, CDR2 FYNNEI.

The chain employs TRBV29-1 and TRBJ1-4; no clear D gene. The germline V gene has CDR1 SQVTM and CDR2 ANQGSEA. This CDR3 region has 13 residues. The V end lost 4 bases, the J end lost 6 bases, and 12 bases lay between the germline ends. The CDR3 is CSVAATQDEKLFF. The DNA of the CDR3 is TGCAGCGTTGCCGCCACCCAGGATGAAAAACTGTTTTTT. Together with reference TRBV29-1 and TRBJ1-4, the CDR3 gives the full variable domain: SAVISQKPSRDICQRGTSLTIQCQVDSQVTMMFWYRQQPGQSLTLIATANQGSEATYESGFVIDKFPISRPNLTFSTLTVSNMSPEDSSIYLCSVAATQDEKLFFGSGTQLSVL.

At least ten counts were recorded for this clonotype. The chain uses TRBV20-1 and TRBJ2-1; TRBD2 matches at 15 bases. Germline V CDR1 and CDR2: DFQATT, SNEGSKA (reference sequence). V trimming: 6 bases; J trimming: 6 bases; junction bases outside the gene matches: 9. The CDR3 covers 16 residues. The CDR3 loop reads CSAIPRTSGGVNEQFF. The CDR3 DNA is TGCAGTGCGATACCCCGGACTAGCGGGGGGGTCAATGAGCAGTTCTTC.

At least ten counts were recorded for this clonotype. The chain employs TRBV7-2 and TRBJ1-1; D is ambiguous. CDR1 and CDR2 (germline): SGHTA, FQGNSA. This CDR3 spans 14 amino acids. With 1 base removed from V and 1 base from J, the gap between germline ends came to 7 bases. The CDR3 sequence: CASSLGPRNTEAFF. The CDR3 DNA reads as TGTGCCAGCAGCTTAGGGCCCAGGAACACTGAAGCTTTCTTT.

This clonotype was seen ten or more times. The rearrangement joins TRBV29-1 to TRBJ2-7; tentative D call: TRBD2 (6 bases). The V gene lost 0 bases and the J gene lost 6 bases, with 12 bases spanning the gap. CDR3 length equals 13 residues. The germline gives CDR1 SQVTM, CDR2 ANQGSEA. CDR3 DNA sequence: TGCAGCGTTGAAGAATTGGAGGGACGCGAGCAGTACTTC. Amino acids: CSVEELEGREQYF.

The chain couples TRBV6-5 to TRBJ1-5, with 8 bases identical to TRBD1. CDR3 length: 14 residues. After removal of 6 bases from V and 6 bases from J, the junction contained 7 bases not matched to a gene. Germline V lookup: CDR1 MNHEY, CDR2 SVGAGI. CDR3 DNA: TGTGCCAGCAGAGGGACAGGTCGATCTCAGCCCCAGCATTTT. It specifies CASRGTGRSQPQHF.

A word on this clonotype: This may arise from a read error, as a much more abundant clone is one base away. The chain recombines TRBV6-2 or TRBV6-3 with TRBJ2-7, with D maybe TRBD1 (6 bases). Between the trimmed V and J ends, which lost 9 bases and 6 bases, there was a span of 12 bases. The CDR3 consists of 11 residues. Per the germline V gene, CDR1 is MNHEY and CDR2 is SVGEGT. CDR3 DNA sequence: TGTGCCAGTAACCAGGGGTGCGAGCAGTACTTC. Protein sequence: CASNQGCEQYF.

This clonotype was seen repeatedly, ten times or more. The chain carries TRBV5-1 and TRBJ1-2; D uncertain. CDR1 is SGHRS and CDR2 is YFSETQ in the germline V gene. V lost 4 bases to trimming and J lost 6 bases, with 16 bases between them. The CDR3 is 14 amino acids. The CDR3 loop reads CASSQIGVGDGYTF. In DNA form, the CDR3 reads TGCGCCAGCAGCCAAATCGGGGTTGGCGATGGCTACACCTTC.

Ten or more counts support this clonotype. V is TRBV6-1 and J is TRBJ1-5; the D gene is possibly TRBD1 (5 bases). V dropped 6 bases and J dropped 0 bases, with 15 bases sitting between them. The CDR3 consists of 16 residues. Germline V gene data show CDR1 as MNHNS and CDR2 as SASEGT. The CDR3 bases are TGTGCCAGCAGCACAGGTAGGGTGGATAGCAATCAGCCCCAGCATTTT. Translated, it gives CASSTGRVDSNQPQHF.